The clone carrying this TCR beta chain was found many times. Its target is unknown. The germline V gene has CDR1 SQVTM and CDR2 ANQGSEA. The CDR3 has 12 residues. Trimming removed 3 bases at V and 7 bases at J, with 12 bases between. TCRdb reprocessed the 5' RACE reads via MiXCR and lists one record per CDR3 protein. The repertoire holds fewer than 60,000 distinct CDR3 sequences, with 3.5% to 5% as singletons. The sample originates from a study of early T cells in non-severe SARS-CoV-2 infection. Study overall: With bulk RNA from unsorted whole blood as input, sequencing yielded unpaired chains. Whole-study findings and limits: Lookups in VDJdb leaned toward anti-spike CD8 responses and missed private and CD4 specificities.

Sample: whole blood. The sequence was obtained from an adult who was a healthcare worker with PCR-confirmed SARS-CoV-2 infection or an uninfected control (not recorded which). This chain connects TRBV29-1 to TRBJ2-5; D is tentatively TRBD1 or TRBD2 (5 bases each). DNA of the CDR3: TGCAGCGTTGATCTGCCGAGGGGGACCCAGTACTTC. Translating it yields CSVDLPRGTQYF.